A selection of T cell receptor beta chains follows, all from one sample in a study of OX40 agonist ivuxolimab in advanced cancers. TCRdb's copy holds only in-frame clones and misses some; the assay was immunoSEQ multiplex PCR. The top ten hold more than 20% of the sample, which has approximately 38,000 clones, about 80% seen once. The sample here was CD4+ or CD8+ T cells sorted from blood, taken in a trial of the OX40 agonist ivuxolimab. These receptors all come from an adult with an advanced solid tumor such as melanoma, head and neck, liver or kidney cancer. Each CDR3 is given with its conserved first and last residue.

V gene	J gene	CDR3 protein
TRBV19	TRBJ2-1	CASSWTVDRDEWASYNEQFF
TRBV19	TRBJ1-2	CASTREGANYGYTF
TRBV30	TRBJ2-7	CAWSVADLGEQYF
TRBV20-1	TRBJ2-7	CSTPGANEQYF
TRBV5-4	TRBJ2-7	CASSLGGKAYEQYF
TRBV5-1	TRBJ1-4	CASSLVGGRQEKLFF
TRBV9	TRBJ2-5	CASSASGGVGKEETQYF
TRBV19	TRBJ2-1	CASSIDSYNEQFF
TRBV27	TRBJ2-2	CASSFSGGGPNGELFF
TRBV7-9	TRBJ1-2	CASSLEKYGYTF
TRBV2	TRBJ1-4	CATLVGLATNEKLFF
TRBV5-6	TRBJ2-7	CASSDLPGNSYEQYF
TRBV5-1	TRBJ2-6	CASSPRTPGANVLTF
TRBV7-2	TRBJ2-1	CASSLGGGPPNEQFF
TRBV19	TRBJ1-5	CASSIDQDREYSNQPQHF
TRBV9	TRBJ2-7	CASSLGVADYEQYF
TRBV27	TRBJ1-1	CASSIGGTEAFF
TRBV7-8	TRBJ1-2	CASSLSHGYTF
TRBV5-1	TRBJ2-5	CASSGVGATGETQYF
TRBV27	TRBJ2-3	CASRGVFGDTQYF
TRBV4-1	TRBJ1-2	CASSQYGDYGYTF
TRBV14	TRBJ1-4	CASSQEEWLGEGINEKLFF
TRBV9	TRBJ2-7	CASSLVGGAVTNTYEQYF
TRBV30	TRBJ2-5	CAWSGDYAQETQYF
TRBV27	TRBJ2-3	CASSFPGLAGDTQYF
TRBV4-3	TRBJ1-2	CASSQGNWGASYGYTF
TRBV18	TRBJ2-1	CASSPPGGAEQFF
TRBV28	TRBJ2-5	CASSRGMVETQYF
TRBV19	TRBJ1-1	CASSTTRNTEAFF
TRBV7-9	TRBJ1-2	CASSHSTGGAGLEGYTF
TRBV7-2	TRBJ2-3	CASSLTSGRMDTQYF
TRBV15	TRBJ2-1	CATSRERGASNEQFF
TRBV19	TRBJ1-1	CASSIKGGVQNTEAFF
TRBV7-3	TRBJ2-1	CASSLAGTRVPYNEQFF
TRBV19	TRBJ1-5	CASRWGSINQPQHF
TRBV10-2	TRBJ2-1	CASSGYTYNEQFF
TRBV28	TRBJ1-2	CASSPHLGSPNSNYGYTF
TRBV18	TRBJ2-5	CASSDGPLTQYF
TRBV28	TRBJ2-3	CASRLGEGTSGGPPDTQYF
TRBV9	TRBJ2-7	CASSVGDSPTYEQYF
TRBV5-4	TRBJ1-3	CASSQGVDGNSGNTIYF
TRBV25-1	TRBJ2-7	CASSLGREYSYEQYF
TRBV23-1	TRBJ2-2	CASRPRDSKEHRGAVF
TRBV9	TRBJ1-6	CASSVGAGYSPLHF
TRBV6-4	TRBJ2-3	CASSDSSSGSGTDTQYF
TRBV19	TRBJ2-1	CASSIEALTPTEQFF
TRBV19	TRBJ1-2	CASSIDRSGFGGYTF